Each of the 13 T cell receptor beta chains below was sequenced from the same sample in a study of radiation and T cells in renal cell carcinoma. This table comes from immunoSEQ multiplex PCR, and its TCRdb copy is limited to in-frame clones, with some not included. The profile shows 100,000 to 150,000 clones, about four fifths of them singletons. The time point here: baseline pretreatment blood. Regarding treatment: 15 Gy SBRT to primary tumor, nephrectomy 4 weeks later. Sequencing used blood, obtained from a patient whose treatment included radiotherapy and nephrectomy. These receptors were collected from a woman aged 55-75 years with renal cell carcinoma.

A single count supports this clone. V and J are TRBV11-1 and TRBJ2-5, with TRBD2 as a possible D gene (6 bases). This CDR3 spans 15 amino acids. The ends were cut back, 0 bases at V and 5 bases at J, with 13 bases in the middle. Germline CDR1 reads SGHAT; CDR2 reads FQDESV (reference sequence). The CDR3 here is CASSLAYGGSETQYF. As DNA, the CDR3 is TGTGCCAGCAGCTTAGCGTACGGGGGATCGGAGACCCAGTACTTC.

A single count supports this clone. The CDR3 nucleotides are TGTGCCAGCAGTCGCGGACAGGGAGGGAGCGAGCAGTACTTC. Translating it yields CASSRGQGGSEQYF. The J gene is TRBJ2-7, the V gene TRBV6-5, with TRBD1 as a possible D gene (8 bases). CDR3 length: 14 amino acids. Per germline, CDR1 MNHEY and CDR2 SVGAGI. The V end lost 5 bases, the J end lost 6 bases, and 17 bases lay between the germline ends.

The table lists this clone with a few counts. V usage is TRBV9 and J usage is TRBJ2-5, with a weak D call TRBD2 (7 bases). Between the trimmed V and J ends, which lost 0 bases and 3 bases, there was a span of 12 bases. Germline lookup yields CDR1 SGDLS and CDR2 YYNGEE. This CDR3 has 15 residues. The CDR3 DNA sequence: TGTGCCAGCAGCGTAGGGGCGGGGGACAAAGAGACCCAGTACTTC. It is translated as CASSVGAGDKETQYF.

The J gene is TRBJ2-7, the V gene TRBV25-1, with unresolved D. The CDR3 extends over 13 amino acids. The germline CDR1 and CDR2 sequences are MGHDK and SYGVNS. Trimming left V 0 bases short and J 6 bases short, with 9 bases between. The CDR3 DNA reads TGTGCCAGCAGTGAATATAATTGGGGCGAGCAGTACTTC. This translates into CASSEYNWGEQYF.

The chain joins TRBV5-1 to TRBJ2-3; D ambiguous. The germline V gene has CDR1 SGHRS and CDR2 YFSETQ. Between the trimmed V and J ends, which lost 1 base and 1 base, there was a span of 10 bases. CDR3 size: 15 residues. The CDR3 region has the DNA TGCGCCAGCAGCTTGTCCCGACCGGGCACAGATACGCAGTATTTT. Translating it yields CASSLSRPGTDTQYF.

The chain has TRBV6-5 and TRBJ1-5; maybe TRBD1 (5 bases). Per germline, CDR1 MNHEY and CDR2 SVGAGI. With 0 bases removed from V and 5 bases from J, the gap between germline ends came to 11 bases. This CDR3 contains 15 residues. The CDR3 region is CASSYSGVGDQPQHF. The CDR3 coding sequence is TGTGCCAGCAGTTACTCGGGGGTAGGGGATCAGCCCCAGCATTTT.

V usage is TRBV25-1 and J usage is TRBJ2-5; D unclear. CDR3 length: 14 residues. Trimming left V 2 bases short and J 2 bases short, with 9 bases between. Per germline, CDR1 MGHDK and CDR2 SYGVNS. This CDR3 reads CASSERTVQETQYF. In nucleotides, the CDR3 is TGTGCCAGCAGTGAAAGGACGGTACAAGAGACCCAGTACTTC.

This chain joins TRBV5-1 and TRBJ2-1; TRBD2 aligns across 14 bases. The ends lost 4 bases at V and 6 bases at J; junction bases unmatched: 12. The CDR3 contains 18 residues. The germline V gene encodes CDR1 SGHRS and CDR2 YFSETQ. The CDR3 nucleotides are TGCGCCAGCAGCACCATTTCCGGGACTAGCGGGAGTGGCAATGAGCAGTTCTTC. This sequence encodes CASSTISGTSGSGNEQFF.

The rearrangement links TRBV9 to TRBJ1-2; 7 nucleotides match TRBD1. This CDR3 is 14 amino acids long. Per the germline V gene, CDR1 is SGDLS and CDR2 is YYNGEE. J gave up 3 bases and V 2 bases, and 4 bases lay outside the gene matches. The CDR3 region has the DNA TGTGCCAGCAGCGTTCAGGGGGTTGACTATGGCTACACCTTC. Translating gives CASSVQGVDYGYTF. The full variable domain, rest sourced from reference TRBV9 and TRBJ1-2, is DSGVTQTPKHLITATGQRVTLRCSPRSGDLSVYWYQQSLDQGLQFLIQYYNGEERAKGNILERFSAQQFPDLHSELNLSSLELGDSALYFCASSVQGVDYGYTFGSGTRLTVV.

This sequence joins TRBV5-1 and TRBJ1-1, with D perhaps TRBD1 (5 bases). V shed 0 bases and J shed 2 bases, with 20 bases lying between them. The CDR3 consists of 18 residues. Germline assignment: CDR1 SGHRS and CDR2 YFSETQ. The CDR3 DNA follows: TGCGCCAGCAGCTTGGGGCGAGGGACTCGGGACCCAAACACTGAAGCTTTCTTT. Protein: CASSLGRGTRDPNTEAFF.

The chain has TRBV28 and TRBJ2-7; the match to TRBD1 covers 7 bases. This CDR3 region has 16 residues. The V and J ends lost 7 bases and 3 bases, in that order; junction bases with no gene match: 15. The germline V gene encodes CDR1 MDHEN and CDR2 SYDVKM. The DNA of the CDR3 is TGTGCCAGCACCAACTCCGGGACAGCTTCTTTCTACGAGCAGTACTTC. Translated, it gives CASTNSGTASFYEQYF.

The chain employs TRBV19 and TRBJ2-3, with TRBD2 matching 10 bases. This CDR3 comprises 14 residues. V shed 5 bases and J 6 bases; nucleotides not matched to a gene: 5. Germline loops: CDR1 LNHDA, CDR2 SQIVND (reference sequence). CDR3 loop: CASSGAGGPDTQYF. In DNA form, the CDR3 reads TGTGCCAGTAGTGGAGCGGGAGGGCCGGATACGCAGTATTTT.

The CDR3 loop reads CASSLGANYGYTF. The DNA of the CDR3 is TGTGCCAGCAGCTTGGGTGCTAACTATGGCTACACCTTC. The chain uses TRBV7-2 and TRBJ1-2; D remains unclear. Germline CDR1 reads SGHTA; CDR2 reads FQGNSA. The CDR3 loop spans 13 amino acids. Trimming removed 3 bases from V and 0 bases from J, with 5 bases in between.